The entry below describes one TCR beta chain. The target antigen is unknown. This entry belongs to a study of lymphopenia after photon versus proton radiotherapy. Per the germline V gene, CDR1 is SGHKS and CDR2 is YYEKEE (reference sequence). This CDR3 spans 14 amino acids. V was clipped by 4 bases and J by 4 bases, with 9 bases between them. Study-wide results and caveats: Oligoclonal CD8+ Temra expansion after nadir drove photon patients' diversity drop.

Some clones are missing from TCRdb's copy, which holds only in-frame ones; the method was immunoSEQ multiplex PCR. The sample records about 160,000 clones, 80% to 90% being singletons. The TCR comes from a man in his forties or fifties with gastric cancer. This material consisted of peripheral blood, taken from a patient treated with photon-based radiotherapy. This sequence joins TRBV5-5 and TRBJ2-6, with D unresolved. In nucleotides, the CDR3 is TGTGCCAGCAGCCCTATAAGCGGGGCCAACGTCCTGACTTTC. Amino acids: CASSPISGANVLTF.